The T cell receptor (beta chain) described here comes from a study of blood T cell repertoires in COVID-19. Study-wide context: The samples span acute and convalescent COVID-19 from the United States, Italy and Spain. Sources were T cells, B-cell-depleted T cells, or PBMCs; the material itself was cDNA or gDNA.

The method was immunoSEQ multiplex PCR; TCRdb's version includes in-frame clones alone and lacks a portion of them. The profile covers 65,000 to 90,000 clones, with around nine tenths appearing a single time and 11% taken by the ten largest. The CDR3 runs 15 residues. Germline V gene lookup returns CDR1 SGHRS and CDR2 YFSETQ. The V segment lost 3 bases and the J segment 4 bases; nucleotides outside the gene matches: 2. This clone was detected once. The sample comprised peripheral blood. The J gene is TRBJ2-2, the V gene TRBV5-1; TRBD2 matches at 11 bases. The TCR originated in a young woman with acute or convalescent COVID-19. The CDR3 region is CASSWGLAATGELFF. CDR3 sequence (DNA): TGCGCCAGCAGCTGGGGACTAGCGGCCACCGGGGAGCTGTTTTTT. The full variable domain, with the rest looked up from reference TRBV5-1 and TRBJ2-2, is KAGVTQTPRYLIKTRGQQVTLSCSPISGHRSVSWYQQTPGQGLQFLFEYFSETQRNKGNFPGRFSGRQFSNSRSEMNVSTLELGDSALYLCASSWGLAATGELFFGEGSRLTVL.